This T cell receptor beta chain was recorded in a study of blood T cell repertoires in COVID-19. The germline V gene has CDR1 MNHNY and CDR2 SVGAGI (reference sequence). V lost 6 bases, J lost 4 bases, and 13 bases lay in between. This CDR3 has 14 residues. TCRdb's table, derived via immunoSEQ multiplex PCR, lists solely in-frame clones and lacks some. The table has 120,000 or so clones, around four fifths seen once; the top ten hold more than 20%. Input material: peripheral blood. The chain combines TRBV6-6 with TRBJ1-3; tentatively, D is TRBD1 (5 bases). This TCR was recovered from a human donor in a cohort sampled during active COVID-19. CDR3 DNA: TGTGCCAGCAGGAACACAGGCACGGGAAACACCATATATTTT. Its protein is CASRNTGTGNTIYF.